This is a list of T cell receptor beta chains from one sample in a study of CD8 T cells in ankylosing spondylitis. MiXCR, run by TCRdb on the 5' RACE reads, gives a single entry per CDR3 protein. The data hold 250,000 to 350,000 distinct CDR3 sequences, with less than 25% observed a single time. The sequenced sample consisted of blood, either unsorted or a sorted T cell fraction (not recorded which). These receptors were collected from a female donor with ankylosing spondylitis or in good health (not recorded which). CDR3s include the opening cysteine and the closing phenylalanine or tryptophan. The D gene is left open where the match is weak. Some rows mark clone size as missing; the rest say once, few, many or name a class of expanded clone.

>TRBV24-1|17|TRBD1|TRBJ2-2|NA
CATSDRRQGVNTGELFF
TGTGCCACCAGTGACCGCCGACAGGGCGTGAACACCGGGGAGCTGTTTTTT
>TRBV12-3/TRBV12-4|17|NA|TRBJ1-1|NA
CASSLYEGRVGSLGAFF
TGTGCCAGCAGTTTATACGAGGGCAGGGTCGGTTCTTTGGGAGCTTTCTTT
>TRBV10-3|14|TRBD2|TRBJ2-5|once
CATRPSGEVETQYF
TGTGCCACAAGGCCCAGCGGGGAGGTAGAGACCCAGTACTTC
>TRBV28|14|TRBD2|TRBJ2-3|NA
CASSPSGSGDTQYF
TGTGCCAGCAGTCCTAGCGGGTCAGGGGATACGCAGTATTTT
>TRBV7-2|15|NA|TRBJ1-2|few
CASSLVVGNNYGYTF
TGTGCCAGCAGCTTAGTAGTAGGGAACAACTATGGCTACACCTTC
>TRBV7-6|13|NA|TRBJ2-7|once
CASSLTLKDEQYF
TGTGCCAGCAGCTTAACGTTAAAGGACGAGCAGTACTTC
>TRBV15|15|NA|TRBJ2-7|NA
CATSRERGRSYEQYF
TGTGCCACCAGCAGAGAACGGGGGCGCTCCTACGAGCAGTACTTC
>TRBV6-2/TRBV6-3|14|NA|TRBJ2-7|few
CASRGTVGAYEQYF
TGTGCCAGTCGCGGGACAGTAGGAGCCTACGAGCAGTACTTC
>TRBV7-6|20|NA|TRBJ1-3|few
CASSLKSNGGFPSSGNTIYF
TGTGCCAGCAGCTTAAAGTCTAACGGGGGGTTTCCCAGCTCTGGAAACACCATATATTTT
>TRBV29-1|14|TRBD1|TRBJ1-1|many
CSVEGRGVFTEAFF
TGCAGCGTTGAAGGCAGGGGGGTTTTCACTGAAGCTTTCTTT
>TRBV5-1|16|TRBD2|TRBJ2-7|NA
CASSLAGGLASYEQYF
TGCGCCAGCAGCTTGGCCGGCGGACTAGCGAGCTACGAGCAGTACTTC
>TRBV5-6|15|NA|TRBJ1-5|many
CASSLSGGINQPQHF
TGTGCCAGCAGCTTGAGCGGGGGTATCAATCAGCCCCAGCATTTT
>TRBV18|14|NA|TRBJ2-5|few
CASSPVTEGETQYF
TGTGCCAGCTCACCAGTGACAGAAGGAGAGACCCAGTACTTC
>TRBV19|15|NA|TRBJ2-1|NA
CASSMDLLGYNEQFF
TGTGCCAGTAGTATGGATCTTTTGGGGTACAATGAGCAGTTCTTC
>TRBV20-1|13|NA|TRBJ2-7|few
CSAGGDSSYEQYF
TGCAGTGCTGGCGGGGACAGCTCCTACGAGCAGTACTTC
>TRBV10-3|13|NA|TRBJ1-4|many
CAISAGEDEKLFF
TGTGCCATCAGTGCGGGGGAAGACGAAAAACTGTTTTTT
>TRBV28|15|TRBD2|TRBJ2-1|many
CASSPTSGSNNEQFF
TGTGCCAGCAGCCCTACTAGCGGGAGTAACAATGAGCAGTTCTTC
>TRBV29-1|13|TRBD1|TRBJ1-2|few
CSVEGQTGVGYTF
TGCAGCGTTGAAGGCCAGACAGGGGTCGGCTACACCTTC
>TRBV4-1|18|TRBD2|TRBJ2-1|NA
CASSQDRTSGRNKDEQFF
TGCGCCAGCAGCCAAGATCGGACTAGCGGGAGGAATAAGGATGAGCAGTTCTTC
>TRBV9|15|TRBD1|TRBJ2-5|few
CASSVWDSIQETQYF
TGTGCCAGCAGCGTGTGGGACAGCATCCAAGAGACCCAGTACTTC
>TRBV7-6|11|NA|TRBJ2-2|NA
CASRGVGELFF
TGTGCCAGCAGGGGGGTAGGCGAGCTGTTTTTT
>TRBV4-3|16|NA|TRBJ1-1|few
CASSQEGGRVNTEAFF
TGCGCCAGCAGCCAAGAGGGGGGCAGGGTGAACACTGAAGCTTTCTTT
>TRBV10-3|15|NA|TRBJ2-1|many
CAIRGDEGSYNEQFF
TGTGCCATCAGAGGGGATGAGGGCTCCTACAATGAGCAGTTCTTC
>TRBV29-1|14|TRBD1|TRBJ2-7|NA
CSAFTTGGASEQYF
TGCAGCGCATTTACGACAGGGGGGGCGTCCGAGCAGTACTTC
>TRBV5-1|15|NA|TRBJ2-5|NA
CASSLPLTNEETQYF
TGCGCCAGCAGCTTGCCCCTTACCAACGAGGAGACCCAGTACTTC
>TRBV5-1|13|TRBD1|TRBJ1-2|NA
CASSRDRGGGYTF
TGCGCCAGCAGCCGGGACAGGGGAGGTGGCTACACCTTC
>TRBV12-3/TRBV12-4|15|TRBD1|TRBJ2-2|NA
CASLDEGAYAGELFF
TGTGCCAGTCTCGATGAGGGGGCCTACGCCGGGGAGCTGTTTTTT
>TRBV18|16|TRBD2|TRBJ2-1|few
CASSPPLAEIYNEQFF
TGTGCCAGCTCTCCTCCACTAGCGGAAATATACAATGAGCAGTTCTTC
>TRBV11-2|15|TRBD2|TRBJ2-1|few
CASSYRTSGNNEQFF
TGTGCCAGCAGCTACAGGACTAGCGGGAACAATGAGCAGTTCTTC
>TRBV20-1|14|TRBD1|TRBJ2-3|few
CSARPGQGSDTQYF
TGCAGTGCTAGACCGGGACAGGGGTCAGATACGCAGTATTTT
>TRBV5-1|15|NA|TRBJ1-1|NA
CASSLSSGPNTEAFF
TGCGCCAGCAGCTTATCATCCGGCCCGAACACTGAAGCTTTCTTT
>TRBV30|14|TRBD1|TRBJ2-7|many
CAWSVGTGPYEQYF
TGTGCCTGGAGCGTGGGGACAGGACCCTACGAGCAGTACTTC
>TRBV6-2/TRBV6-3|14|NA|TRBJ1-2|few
CASSTRPIIWGYTF
TGTGCCAGCAGTACCAGACCGATCATCTGGGGCTACACCTTC
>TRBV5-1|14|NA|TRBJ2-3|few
CASSLTIGADTQYF
TGCGCCAGCAGCCTCACAATAGGGGCAGATACGCAGTATTTT
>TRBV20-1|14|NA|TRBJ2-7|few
CSAGGGSPSYEQYF
TGCAGTGCGGGAGGGGGCAGCCCGTCCTACGAGCAGTACTTC
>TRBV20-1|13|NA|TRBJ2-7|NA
CSAREVATYEQYF
TGCAGTGCTAGAGAGGTAGCCACATACGAGCAGTACTTC
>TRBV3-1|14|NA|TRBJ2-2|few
CASSHPSNRGELFF
TGTGCCAGCAGCCATCCATCTAATCGCGGGGAGCTGTTTTTT
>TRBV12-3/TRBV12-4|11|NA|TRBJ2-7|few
CASRRGYEQYF
TGTGCCAGCCGCCGGGGCTACGAGCAGTACTTC
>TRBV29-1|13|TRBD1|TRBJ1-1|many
CSVMDRGPSGAFF
TGCAGCGTCATGGACAGGGGTCCCTCCGGGGCTTTCTTT
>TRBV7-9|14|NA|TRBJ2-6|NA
CASGQFSGANVLTF
TGTGCCAGCGGGCAGTTCTCTGGGGCCAACGTCCTGACTTTC
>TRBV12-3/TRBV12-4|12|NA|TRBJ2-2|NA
CATGLNTGELFF
TGTGCCACGGGGCTGAACACCGGGGAGCTGTTTTTT
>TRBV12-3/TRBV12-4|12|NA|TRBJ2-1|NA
CASSRQYNEQFF
TGTGCCAGCAGTAGACAGTACAATGAGCAGTTCTTC
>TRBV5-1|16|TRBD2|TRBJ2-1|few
CASSLSPGLAAGEQFF
TGCGCCAGCAGCTTGTCCCCGGGACTAGCGGCCGGTGAGCAGTTCTTC
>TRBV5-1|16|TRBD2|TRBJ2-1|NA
CASSSGRLAGVNEQFF
TGCGCCAGCAGCTCCGGGAGACTAGCGGGAGTCAATGAGCAGTTCTTC
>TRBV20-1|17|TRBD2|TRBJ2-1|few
CSAPASGRANRNNEQFF
TGCAGTGCTCCAGCTAGCGGGAGGGCCAATCGGAACAATGAGCAGTTCTTC
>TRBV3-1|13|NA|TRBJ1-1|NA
CASSQGVGTEAFF
TGTGCCAGCAGCCAAGGGGTCGGGACTGAAGCTTTCTTT
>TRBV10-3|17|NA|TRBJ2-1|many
CAISEGADKGSYNEQFF
TGTGCCATCAGTGAAGGGGCGGATAAAGGCTCCTACAATGAGCAGTTCTTC
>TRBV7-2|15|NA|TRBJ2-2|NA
CASSLDAAYWGELFF
TGTGCCAGCAGCTTAGACGCGGCCTATTGGGGGGAGCTGTTTTTT
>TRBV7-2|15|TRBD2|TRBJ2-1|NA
CASSLERGGSHEQFF
TGTGCCAGCAGCTTAGAGCGCGGCGGGAGCCATGAGCAGTTCTTC
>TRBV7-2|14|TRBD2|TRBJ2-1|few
CASSSGLAGERGFF
TGTGCCAGCAGTAGTGGACTAGCGGGAGAGAGGGGGTTCTTC
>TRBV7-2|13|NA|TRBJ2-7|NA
CASSERSSYEQYF
TGTGCCAGCAGCGAACGTAGCTCCTACGAGCAGTACTTC
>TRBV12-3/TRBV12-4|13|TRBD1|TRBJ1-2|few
CASSSRTGHGYTF
TGTGCCAGCAGTTCCCGGACAGGACACGGCTACACCTTC
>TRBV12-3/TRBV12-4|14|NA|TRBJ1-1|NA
CASTIGGWDTEAFF
TGTGCCAGCACCATAGGGGGGTGGGACACTGAAGCTTTCTTT
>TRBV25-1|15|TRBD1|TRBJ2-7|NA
CASSGSGQGVVEQYF
TGTGCCAGCAGTGGTTCGGGACAGGGGGTTGTCGAGCAGTACTTC
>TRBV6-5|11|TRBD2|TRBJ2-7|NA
CASGRGYEQYF
TGTGCCAGCGGGAGGGGATACGAGCAGTACTTC
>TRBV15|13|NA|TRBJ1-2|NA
CATSTGFRDGYTF
TGTGCCACCAGCACCGGTTTTAGGGATGGCTACACCTTC
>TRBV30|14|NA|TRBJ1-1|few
CAWSAATRNTEAFF
TGTGCCTGGAGTGCAGCTACACGGAACACTGAAGCTTTCTTT
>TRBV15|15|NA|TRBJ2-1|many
CATSRDRGTENEQFF
TGTGCCACCAGCAGAGATCGAGGGACCGAGAATGAGCAGTTCTTC
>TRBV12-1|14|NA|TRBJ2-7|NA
CASSIRGLLDEQYF
TGTGCCAGCAGCATAAGGGGGCTCCTCGACGAGCAGTACTTC